This T cell receptor (beta chain) was sequenced during a study of blood T cell repertoires in COVID-19. Background on the study: Samples taken during acute and convalescent COVID-19 were collected in the United States, Italy and Spain.

With 0 bases removed from V and 4 bases from J, the gap between germline ends came to 11 bases. The germline gives CDR1 SGHNT, CDR2 YYREEE (reference sequence). This CDR3 contains 14 residues. The assay was immunoSEQ multiplex PCR, and TCRdb's table has in-frame clones only and misses some. The sample has over 100,000 clones, approximately 90% seen once; the top ten hold approximately 1.1%. V and J are TRBV5-4 and TRBJ2-7; a weak D match, TRBD1 (6 bases). The sequenced material came from peripheral blood. This clonotype originated in a human donor in a cohort sampled during active COVID-19. The CDR3 reads CASSLAGQTYEQYF. CDR3 in DNA: TGTGCCAGCAGCTTGGCCGGACAGACTTACGAGCAGTACTTC.